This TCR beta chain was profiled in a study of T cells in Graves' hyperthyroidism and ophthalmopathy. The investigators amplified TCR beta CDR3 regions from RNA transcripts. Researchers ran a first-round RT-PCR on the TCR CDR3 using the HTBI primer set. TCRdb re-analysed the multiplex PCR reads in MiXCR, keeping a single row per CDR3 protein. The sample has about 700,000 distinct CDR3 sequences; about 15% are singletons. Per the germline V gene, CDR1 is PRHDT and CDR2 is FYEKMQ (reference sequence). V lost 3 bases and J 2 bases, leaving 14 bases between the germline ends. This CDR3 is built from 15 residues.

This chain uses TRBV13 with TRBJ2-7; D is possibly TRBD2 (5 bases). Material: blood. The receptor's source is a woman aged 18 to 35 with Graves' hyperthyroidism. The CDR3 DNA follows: TGTGCCAGCAGCTTTAGCCGGGATGGCACCTACGAGCAGTACTTC. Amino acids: CASSFSRDGTYEQYF. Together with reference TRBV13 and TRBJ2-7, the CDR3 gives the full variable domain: AAGVIQSPRHLIKEKRETATLKCYPIPRHDTVYWYQQGPGQDPQFLISFYEKMQSDKGSIPDRFSAQQFSDYHSELNMSSLELGDSALYFCASSFSRDGTYEQYFGPGTRLTVT.